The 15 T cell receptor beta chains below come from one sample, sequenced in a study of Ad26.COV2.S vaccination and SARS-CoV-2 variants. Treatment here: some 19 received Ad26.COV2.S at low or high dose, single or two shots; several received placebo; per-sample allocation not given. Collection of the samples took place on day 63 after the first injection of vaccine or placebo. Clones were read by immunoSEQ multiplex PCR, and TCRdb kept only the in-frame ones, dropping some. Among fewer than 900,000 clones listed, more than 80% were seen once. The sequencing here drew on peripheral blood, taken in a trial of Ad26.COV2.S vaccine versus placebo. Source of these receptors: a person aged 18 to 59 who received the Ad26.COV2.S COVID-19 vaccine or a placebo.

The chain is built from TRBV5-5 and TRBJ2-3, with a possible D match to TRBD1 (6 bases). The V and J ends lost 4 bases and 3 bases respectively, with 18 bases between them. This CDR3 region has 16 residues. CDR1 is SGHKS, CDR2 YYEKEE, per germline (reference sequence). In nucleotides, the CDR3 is TGTGCCAGCAGCCCACCTCGGGGACAAAGGACAGATACGCAGTATTTT. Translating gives CASSPPRGQRTDTQYF.

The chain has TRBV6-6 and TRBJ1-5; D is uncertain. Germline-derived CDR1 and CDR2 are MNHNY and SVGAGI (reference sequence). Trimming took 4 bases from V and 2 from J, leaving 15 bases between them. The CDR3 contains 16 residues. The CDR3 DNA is TGTGCCAGCAGTTCTGGAGAGGTTTTCGGCAATCAGCCCCAGCATTTT. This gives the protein CASSSGEVFGNQPQHF.

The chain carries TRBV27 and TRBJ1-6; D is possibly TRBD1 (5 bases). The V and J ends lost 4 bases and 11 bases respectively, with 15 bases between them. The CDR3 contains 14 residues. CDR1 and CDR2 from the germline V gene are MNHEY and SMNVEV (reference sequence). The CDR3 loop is CASSSAGTGAPLHF. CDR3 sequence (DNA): TGTGCCAGCAGTTCCGCGGGGACGGGTGCACCCCTCCACTTT.

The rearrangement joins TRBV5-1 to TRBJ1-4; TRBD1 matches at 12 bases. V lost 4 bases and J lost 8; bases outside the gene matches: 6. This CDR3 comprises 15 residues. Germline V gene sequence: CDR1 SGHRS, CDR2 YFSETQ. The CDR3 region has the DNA TGCGCCAGCAGCCTGGCCGGGACAGGGGGCGAAAAACTGTTTTTT. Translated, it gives CASSLAGTGGEKLFF.

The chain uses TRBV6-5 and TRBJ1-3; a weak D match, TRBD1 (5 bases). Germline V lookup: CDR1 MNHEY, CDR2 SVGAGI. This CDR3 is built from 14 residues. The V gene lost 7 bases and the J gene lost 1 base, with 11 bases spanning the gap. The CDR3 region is CASIRGGSGNTIYF. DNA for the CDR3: TGTGCCAGCATCCGGGGGGGGTCTGGAAACACCATATATTTT.

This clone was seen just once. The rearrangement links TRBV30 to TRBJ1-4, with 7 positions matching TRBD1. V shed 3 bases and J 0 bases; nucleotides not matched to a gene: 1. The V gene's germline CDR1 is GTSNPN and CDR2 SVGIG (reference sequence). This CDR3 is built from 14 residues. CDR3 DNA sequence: TGTGCCTGGAGCCAGGGGGCAACTAATGAAAAACTGTTTTTT. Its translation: CAWSQGATNEKLFF.

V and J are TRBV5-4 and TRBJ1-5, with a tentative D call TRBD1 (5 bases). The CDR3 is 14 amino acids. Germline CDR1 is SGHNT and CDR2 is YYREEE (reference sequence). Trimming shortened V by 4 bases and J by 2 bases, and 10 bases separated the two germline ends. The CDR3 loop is CASSEGGGNQPQHF. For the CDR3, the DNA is TGTGCCAGCAGCGAAGGAGGGGGCAATCAGCCCCAGCATTTT.

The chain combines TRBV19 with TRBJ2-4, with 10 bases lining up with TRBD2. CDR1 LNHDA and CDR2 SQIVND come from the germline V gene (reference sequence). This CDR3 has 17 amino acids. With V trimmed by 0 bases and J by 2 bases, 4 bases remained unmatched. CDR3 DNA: TGTGCCAGTAGTATAGAAGCTAGCGGGAGTTCCAAAAACATTCAGTACTTC. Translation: CASSIEASGSSKNIQYF.

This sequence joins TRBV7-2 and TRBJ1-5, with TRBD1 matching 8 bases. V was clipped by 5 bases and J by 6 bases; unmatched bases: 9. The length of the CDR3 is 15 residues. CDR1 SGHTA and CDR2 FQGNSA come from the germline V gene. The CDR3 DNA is TGTGCCAGCAGCCTCAGACAGGGGCAAGCTCAGCCCCAGCATTTT. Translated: CASSLRQGQAQPQHF.

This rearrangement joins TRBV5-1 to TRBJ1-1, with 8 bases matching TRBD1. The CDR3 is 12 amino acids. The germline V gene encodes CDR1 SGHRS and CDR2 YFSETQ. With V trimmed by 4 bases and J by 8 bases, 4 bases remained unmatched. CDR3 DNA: TGCGCCAGCAGCCTGACAGGGGTGGAAGCTTTCTTT. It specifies CASSLTGVEAFF.

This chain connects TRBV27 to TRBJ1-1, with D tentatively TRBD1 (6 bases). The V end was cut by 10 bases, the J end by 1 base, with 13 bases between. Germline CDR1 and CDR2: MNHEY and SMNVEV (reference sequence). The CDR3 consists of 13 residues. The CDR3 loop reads CATLQGPNTEAFF. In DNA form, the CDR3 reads TGTGCCACCCTACAGGGCCCGAACACTGAAGCTTTCTTT.

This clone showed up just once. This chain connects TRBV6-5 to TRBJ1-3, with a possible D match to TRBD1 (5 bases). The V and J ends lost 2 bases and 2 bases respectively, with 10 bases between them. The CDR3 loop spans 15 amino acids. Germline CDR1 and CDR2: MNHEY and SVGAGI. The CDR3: CASSYATGPGNTIYF. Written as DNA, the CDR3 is TGTGCCAGCAGTTACGCTACGGGGCCTGGAAACACCATATATTTT.

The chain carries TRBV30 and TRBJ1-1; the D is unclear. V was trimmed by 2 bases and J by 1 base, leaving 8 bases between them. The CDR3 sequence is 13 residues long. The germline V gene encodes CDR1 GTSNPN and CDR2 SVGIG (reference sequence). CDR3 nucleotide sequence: TGTGCCTGGAGTAGGGCAGAGAACACTGAAGCTTTCTTT. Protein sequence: CAWSRAENTEAFF.

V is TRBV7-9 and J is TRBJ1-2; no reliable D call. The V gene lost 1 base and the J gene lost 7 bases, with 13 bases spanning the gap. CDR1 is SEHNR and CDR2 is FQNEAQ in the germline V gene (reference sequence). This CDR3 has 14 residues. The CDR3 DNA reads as TGTGCCAGCAGCTTAGGGGGTTCGGGTCTTGGCTACACCTTC. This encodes CASSLGGSGLGYTF.

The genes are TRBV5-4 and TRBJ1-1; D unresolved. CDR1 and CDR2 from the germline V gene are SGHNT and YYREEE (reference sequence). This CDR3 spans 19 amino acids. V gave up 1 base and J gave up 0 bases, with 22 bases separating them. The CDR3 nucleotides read TGTGCCAGCAGCTTGTATCGCTTTAGCGGGAGAACGATGAACACTGAAGCTTTCTTT. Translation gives CASSLYRFSGRTMNTEAFF.